This TCR beta chain was identified during a study of HIV-infected patients and healthy controls. V lost 7 bases and J lost 0, with 15 bases in between. CDR1 MNHEY and CDR2 SMNVEV come from the germline V gene (reference sequence). This CDR3 is built from 16 residues. Study-wide results and caveats: Healthy controls carried many MAIT alpha-chain CDR3s, while HIV+ repertoires had few.

To note about this clonotype: Its specificity is not known.

No cell fractionation was done, so the repertoire covers all unsorted peripheral blood T cells. Alpha and beta constant-region primers primed reverse transcription of approximately 0.55 ug RNA. Alpha and beta chain libraries were made separately by chain-specific third strand synthesis with multiplexing indices. The cDNA received a 5' RACE adapter containing a random hexamer plus an SP2 sequencing primer site. From the 5' RACE reads, TCRdb called clonotypes with MiXCR, one entry per CDR3 protein. Among several thousand distinct CDR3 sequences listed, less than 25% were seen once. The receptor comes from an adult with HIV infection. Sequencing was performed on blood, taken before antiretroviral therapy. The chain is built from TRBV27 and TRBJ1-4; D is possibly TRBD1 (5 bases). CDR3 protein: CASTPTSGTTNEKLFF. The CDR3 DNA reads as TGTGCCAGCACCCCAACTTCAGGGACAACTAATGAAAAACTGTTTTTT.